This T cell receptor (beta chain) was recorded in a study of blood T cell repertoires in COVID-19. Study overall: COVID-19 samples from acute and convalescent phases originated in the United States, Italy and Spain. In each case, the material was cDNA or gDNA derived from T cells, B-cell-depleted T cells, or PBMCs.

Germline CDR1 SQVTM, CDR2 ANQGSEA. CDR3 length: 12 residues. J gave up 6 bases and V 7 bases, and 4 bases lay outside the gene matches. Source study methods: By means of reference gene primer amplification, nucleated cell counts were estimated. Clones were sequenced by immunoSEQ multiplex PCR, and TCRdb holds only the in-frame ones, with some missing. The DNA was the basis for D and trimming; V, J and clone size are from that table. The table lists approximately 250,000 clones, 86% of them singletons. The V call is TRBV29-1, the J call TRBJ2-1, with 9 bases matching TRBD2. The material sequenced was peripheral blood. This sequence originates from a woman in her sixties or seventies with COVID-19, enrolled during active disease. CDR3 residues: CSAATSGNEQFF. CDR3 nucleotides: TGCAGCGCTGCGACTAGCGGCAATGAGCAGTTCTTC.